This T cell receptor (beta chain) was sequenced during a study of blood T cell repertoires in COVID-19 (dated by TCRdb to 2018 to 2021). About the investigation overall: Samples from collaborators originated in the United States, Italy and Spain and spanned both the acute and convalescent phases of COVID-19. The material from the prospective study consisted of cDNA or gDNA derived from T cells, B-cell-depleted T cells, or PBMCs. The dataset comprised deeply sampled blood TCRbeta repertoires from subjects exposed to, actively infected with, or recovered from COVID-19. The repertoires were released in a freely available public database meant as a resource for research on the immune response to SARS-CoV-2. The samples were drawn from two sources: the first 160 participants of the ongoing ImmuneRACE study, and fewer than 1,500 subjects contributed by 6 global collaborators. A de-identified subject ID, COVID-19 status, age in years and sex were almost always included in the sample metadata. HLA class I and class II types, where available, came from metadata supplied by the sample provider rather than from assay-based typing.

Comments on this clone: Its recognized antigen is unknown. No base quality values were provided; no much bigger clone lies one nucleotide off.

Overall study outcomes, separate from this receptor: The amount of clinical and demographic metadata varied by source and participant and was provided uncurated.

Taken from cysteine to phenylalanine, the CDR3 has 14 residues. Only the CDR3 DNA stays, 42 bases, in frame from base 1. V was cut back by 6 bases and J by 13 bases, leaving a gap of 23 bases between them. The germline V gene sets CDR1 to MNHEY and CDR2 to SVGAGI. The immunoSEQ Assay, a bias-controlled multiplex PCR, was used to amplify TCRbeta CDR3 regions from genomic DNA. The study's own analysis went as follows. Nucleated cell counts per sample were estimated from amplification of reference gene primers within the assay. To quantify the absolute abundance of each unique TCRbeta CDR3 rearrangement, sequence reads were collapsed and filtered. Productive Simpson clonality was computed per sample as the square root of Simpson's diversity index over productive rearrangements. TCRdb's version of the immuneACCESS table is confined to in-frame rearrangements and falls short of the full clone set. An unresolved V gene accounts for under half of the shortfall where checked; the remainder is of unknown origin. The V and J calls and the clone size are those of that table, but D and trimming were determined from the DNA. The sample profile shows about 150,000 clones; roughly 78% of them were found once. Together, the top ten hold 12% to 15% of the sample.

Each collaborating institution followed its own protocols to collect whole blood in K2EDTA tubes. For TCRbeta analysis, collaborators shipped samples in one of three forms: frozen whole blood, isolated PBMCs, or DNA extracted from either of those sample types. The sequence was obtained from a human donor with acute or convalescent COVID-19. The donor label of this sample is uncertain. Specimen: peripheral blood. The rearrangement combines TRBV6-5 with TRBJ2-3; perhaps TRBD1 is the D gene, with 6 bases matching. Here the CDR3 is given as CASRLEGHRDIKYF. At the DNA level, the sequence is TGTGCCAGCAGGCTAGAGGGTCATCGGGACATTAAGTATTTT.